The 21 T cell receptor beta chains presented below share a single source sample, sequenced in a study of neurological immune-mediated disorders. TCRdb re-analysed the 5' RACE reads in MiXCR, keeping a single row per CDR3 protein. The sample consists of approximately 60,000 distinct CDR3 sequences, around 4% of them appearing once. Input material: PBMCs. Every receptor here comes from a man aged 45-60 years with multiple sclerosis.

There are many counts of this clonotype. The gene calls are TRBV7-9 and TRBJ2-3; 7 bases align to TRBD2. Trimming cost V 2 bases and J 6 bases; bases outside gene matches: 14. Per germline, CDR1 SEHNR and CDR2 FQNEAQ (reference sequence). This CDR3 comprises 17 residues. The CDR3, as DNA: TGTGCCAGCAGCTTAATTGAACGAGGCGGGGGTCTCGATACGCAGTATTTT. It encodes CASSLIERGGGLDTQYF.

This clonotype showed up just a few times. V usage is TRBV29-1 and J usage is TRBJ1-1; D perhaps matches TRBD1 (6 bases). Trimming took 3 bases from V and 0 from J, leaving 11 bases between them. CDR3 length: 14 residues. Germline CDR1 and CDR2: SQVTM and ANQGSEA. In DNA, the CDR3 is TGCAGCGTTGAGCGGGGGGGCGTGAACACTGAAGCTTTCTTT. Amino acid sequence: CSVERGGVNTEAFF.

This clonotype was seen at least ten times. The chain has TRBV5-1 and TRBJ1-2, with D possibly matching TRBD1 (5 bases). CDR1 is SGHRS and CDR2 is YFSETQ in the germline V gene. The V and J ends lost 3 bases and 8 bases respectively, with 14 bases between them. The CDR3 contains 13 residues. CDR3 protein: CASSWDGPKGYTF. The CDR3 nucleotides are TGCGCCAGCAGCTGGGACGGGCCAAAAGGCTACACCTTC. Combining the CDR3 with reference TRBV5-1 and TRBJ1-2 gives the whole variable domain KAGVTQTPRYLIKTRGQQVTLSCSPISGHRSVSWYQQTPGQGLQFLFEYFSETQRNKGNFPGRFSGRQFSNSRSEMNVSTLELGDSALYLCASSWDGPKGYTFGSGTRLTVV.

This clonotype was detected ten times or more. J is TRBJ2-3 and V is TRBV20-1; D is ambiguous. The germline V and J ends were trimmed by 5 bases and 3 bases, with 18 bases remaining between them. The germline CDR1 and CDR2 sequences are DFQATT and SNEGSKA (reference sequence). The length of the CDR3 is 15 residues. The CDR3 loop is CSALTRRWGTDTQYF. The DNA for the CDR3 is TGCAGTGCTTTGACTCGACGGTGGGGTACAGATACGCAGTATTTT.

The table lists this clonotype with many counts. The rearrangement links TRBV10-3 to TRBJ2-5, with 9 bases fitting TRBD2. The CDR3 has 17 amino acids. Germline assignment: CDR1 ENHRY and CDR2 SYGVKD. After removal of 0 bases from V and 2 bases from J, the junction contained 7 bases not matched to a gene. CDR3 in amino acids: CAISESLPSGAQETQYF. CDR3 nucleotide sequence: TGTGCCATCAGTGAGTCTCTACCTAGCGGGGCACAAGAGACCCAGTACTTC.

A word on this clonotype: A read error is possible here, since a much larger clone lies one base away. Written as DNA, the CDR3 is TGTGCCATCAGTGAGTCAATACAGTTATATAATTCACCCCTCCACTTT. Protein sequence: CAISESIQLYNSPLHF. This chain joins TRBV10-3 and TRBJ1-6, with D hard to call. Germline assignment: CDR1 ENHRY and CDR2 SYGVKD. The CDR3 runs 16 residues. The ends were cut back, 0 bases at V and 4 bases at J, with 10 bases in the middle.

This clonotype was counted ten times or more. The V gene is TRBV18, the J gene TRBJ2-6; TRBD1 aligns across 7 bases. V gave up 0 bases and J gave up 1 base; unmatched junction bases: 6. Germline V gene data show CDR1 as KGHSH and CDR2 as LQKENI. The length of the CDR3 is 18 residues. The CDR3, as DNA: TGTGCCAGCTCACCACCGTTGACAGGGCCGTCTGGGGCCAACGTCCTGACTTTC. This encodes CASSPPLTGPSGANVLTF. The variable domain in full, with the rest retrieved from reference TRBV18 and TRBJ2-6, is NAGVMQNPRHLVRRRGQEARLRCSPMKGHSHVYWYRQLPEEGLKFMVYLQKENIIDESGMPKERFSAEFPKEGPSILRIQQVVRGDSAAYFCASSPPLTGPSGANVLTFGAGSRLTVL.

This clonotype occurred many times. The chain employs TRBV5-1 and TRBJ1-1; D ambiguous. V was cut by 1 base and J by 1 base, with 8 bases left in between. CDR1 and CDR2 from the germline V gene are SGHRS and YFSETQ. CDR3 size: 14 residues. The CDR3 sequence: CASSLQDPNTEAFF. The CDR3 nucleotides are TGCGCCAGCAGCTTGCAGGACCCGAACACTGAAGCTTTCTTT.

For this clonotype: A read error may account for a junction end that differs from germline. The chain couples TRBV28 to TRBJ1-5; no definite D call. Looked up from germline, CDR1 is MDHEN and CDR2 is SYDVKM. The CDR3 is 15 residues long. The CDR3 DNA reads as TGTGCCAGCAGGGATCAGGTATTCGGCAATCAGCCCCAGAATTTT. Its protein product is CASRDQVFGNQPQNF. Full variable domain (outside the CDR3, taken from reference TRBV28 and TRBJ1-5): DVKVTQSSRYLVKRTGEKVFLECVQDMDHENMFWYRQDPGLGLRLIYFSYDVKMKEKGDIPEGYSVSREKKERFSLILESASTNQTSMYLCASRDQVFGNQPQNFGDGTRLSIL.

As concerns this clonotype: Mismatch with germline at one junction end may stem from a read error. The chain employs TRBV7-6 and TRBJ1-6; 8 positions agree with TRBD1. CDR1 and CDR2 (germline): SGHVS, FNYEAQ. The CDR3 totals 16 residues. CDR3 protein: CASSSGQGRGNSPLNF. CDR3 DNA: TGTGCCAGCAGCTCAGGACAGGGACGGGGTAATTCACCCCTCAACTTT.

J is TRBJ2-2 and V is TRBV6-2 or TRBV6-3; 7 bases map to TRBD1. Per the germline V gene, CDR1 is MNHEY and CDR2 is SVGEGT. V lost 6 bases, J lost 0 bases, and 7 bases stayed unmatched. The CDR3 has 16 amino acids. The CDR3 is CASSRHDRANTGELFF. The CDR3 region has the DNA TGTGCCAGCAGCCGTCACGACAGGGCGAACACCGGGGAGCTGTTTTTT.

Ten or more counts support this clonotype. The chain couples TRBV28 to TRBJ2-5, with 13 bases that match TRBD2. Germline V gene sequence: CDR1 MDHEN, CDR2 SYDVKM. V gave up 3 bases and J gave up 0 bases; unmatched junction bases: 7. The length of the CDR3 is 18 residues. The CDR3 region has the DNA TGTGCCAGCAGTTTGGGAGGACTAGCGGGGGCAAACCAAGAGACCCAGTACTTC. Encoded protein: CASSLGGLAGANQETQYF.

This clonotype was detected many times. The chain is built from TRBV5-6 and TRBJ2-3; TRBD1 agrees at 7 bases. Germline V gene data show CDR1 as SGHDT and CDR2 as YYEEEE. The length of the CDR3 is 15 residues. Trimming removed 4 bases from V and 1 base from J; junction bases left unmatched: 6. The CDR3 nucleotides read TGTGCCAGCAGCGCGACAGGGTTGGGCACAGATACGCAGTATTTT. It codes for CASSATGLGTDTQYF.

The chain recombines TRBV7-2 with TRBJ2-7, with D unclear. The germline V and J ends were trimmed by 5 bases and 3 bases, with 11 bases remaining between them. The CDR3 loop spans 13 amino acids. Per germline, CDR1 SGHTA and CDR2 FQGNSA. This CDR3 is CASSPPSVYEQYF. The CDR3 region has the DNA TGTGCCAGCAGCCCCCCCTCCGTCTACGAGCAGTACTTC. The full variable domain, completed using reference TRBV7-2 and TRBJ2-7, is GAGVSQSPSNKVTEKGKDVELRCDPISGHTALYWYRQSLGQGLEFLIYFQGNSAPDKSGLPSDRFSAERTGGSVSTLTIQRTQQEDSAVYLCASSPPSVYEQYFGPGTRLTVT.

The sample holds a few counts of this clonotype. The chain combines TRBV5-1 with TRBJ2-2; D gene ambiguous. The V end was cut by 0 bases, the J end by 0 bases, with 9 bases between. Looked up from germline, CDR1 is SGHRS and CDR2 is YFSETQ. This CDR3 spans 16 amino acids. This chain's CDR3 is CASSLGSGANTGELFF. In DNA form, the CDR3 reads TGCGCCAGCAGCTTGGGGTCAGGAGCGAACACCGGGGAGCTGTTTTTT.

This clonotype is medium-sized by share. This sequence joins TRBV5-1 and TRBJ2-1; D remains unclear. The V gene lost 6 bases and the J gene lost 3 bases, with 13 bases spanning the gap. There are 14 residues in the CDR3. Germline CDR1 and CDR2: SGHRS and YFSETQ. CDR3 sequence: CASTLGTGYNEQFF. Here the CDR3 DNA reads TGCGCCAGCACCCTCGGCACCGGCTACAATGAGCAGTTCTTC.

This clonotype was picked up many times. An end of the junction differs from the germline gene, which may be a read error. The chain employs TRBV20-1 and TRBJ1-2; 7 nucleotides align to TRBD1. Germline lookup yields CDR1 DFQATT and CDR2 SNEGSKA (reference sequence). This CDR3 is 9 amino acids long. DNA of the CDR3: TGCAGTGCCTTACGGACAGGCGCCTTC. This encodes CSALRTGAF.

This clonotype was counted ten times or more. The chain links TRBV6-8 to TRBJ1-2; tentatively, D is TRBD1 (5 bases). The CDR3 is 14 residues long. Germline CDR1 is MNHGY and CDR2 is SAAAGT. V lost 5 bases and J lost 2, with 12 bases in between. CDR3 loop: CASSLRDRNYGYTF. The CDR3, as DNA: TGTGCCAGCAGTCTCCGGGACCGGAACTATGGCTACACCTTC.

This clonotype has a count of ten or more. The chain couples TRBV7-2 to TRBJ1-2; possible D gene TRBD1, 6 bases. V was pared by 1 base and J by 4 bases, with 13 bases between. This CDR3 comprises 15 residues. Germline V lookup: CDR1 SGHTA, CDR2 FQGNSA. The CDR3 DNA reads TGTGCCAGCAGCTTAGAAGGGGGTGGCAGCTATGGCTACACCTTC. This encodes CASSLEGGGSYGYTF.

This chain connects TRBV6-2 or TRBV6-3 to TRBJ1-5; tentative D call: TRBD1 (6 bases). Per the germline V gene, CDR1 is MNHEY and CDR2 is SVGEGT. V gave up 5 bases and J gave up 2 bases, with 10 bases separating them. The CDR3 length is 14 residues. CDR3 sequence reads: CASSQGIRNQPQHF. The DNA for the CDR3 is TGTGCCAGCAGTCAGGGGATCCGCAATCAGCCCCAGCATTTT.

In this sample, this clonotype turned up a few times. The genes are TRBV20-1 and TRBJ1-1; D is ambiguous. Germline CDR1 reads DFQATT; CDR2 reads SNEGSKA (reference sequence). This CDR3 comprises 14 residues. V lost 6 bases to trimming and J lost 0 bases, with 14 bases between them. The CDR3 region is CSALASGMNTEAFF. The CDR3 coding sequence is TGCAGTGCCCTGGCAAGTGGGATGAACACTGAAGCTTTCTTT.